These 19 T cell receptor beta chains were all obtained from the same sample, sequenced in a study of vaccination effects on CD4 cells after COVID-19. For these receptors, no antigen is known. Prior to sequencing, the ViraFEST assay stimulated PBMC with viral peptide pools, which expanded the antigen-specific CD4+ T cells. Culture lasted roughly 9 days before CD4+ T cell isolation. BNT162b2 vaccine or mRNA-1273 vaccine was given to participants in two doses. Sequenced by immunoSEQ multiplex PCR; TCRdb stores in-frame clones only, minus some. The table includes around 33,000 clones, roughly four fifths detected once. The sample here was CD4+ T cells from PBMCs cultured with HCoV-NL63 spike peptides, taken after COVID-19 vaccination. The receptors come from a human donor who received a COVID-19 vaccine. Some clones in this sample may be carry-over from other donors' samples.

This chain joins TRBV30 and TRBJ1-5; 8 bases align to TRBD1. CDR3 length: 13 amino acids. The germline CDR1 and CDR2 sequences are GTSNPN and SVGIG (reference sequence). Trimming at V came to 0 bases and at J to 5 bases, leaving 0 bases not matched to a gene. CDR3 loop: CAWSVQGDQPQHF. The CDR3 nucleotides read TGTGCCTGGAGTGTACAGGGGGATCAGCCCCAGCATTTT.

The chain joins TRBV18 to TRBJ2-5, with D possibly being TRBD1 (6 bases). Germline V gene lookup returns CDR1 KGHSH and CDR2 LQKENI. V lost 8 bases and J lost 1, with 8 bases in between. The CDR3 has 12 residues. CDR3 residues: CASQQGQETQYF. The CDR3 DNA reads as TGTGCCAGCCAACAGGGCCAAGAGACCCAGTACTTC. Using reference TRBV18 and TRBJ2-5 for the parts outside the CDR3, the full variable domain is NAGVMQNPRHLVRRRGQEARLRCSPMKGHSHVYWYRQLPEEGLKFMVYLQKENIIDESGMPKERFSAEFPKEGPSILRIQQVVRGDSAAYFCASQQGQETQYFGPGTRLLVL.

V usage is TRBV29-1 and J usage is TRBJ1-5; a possible D gene is TRBD1 (6 bases). The CDR3 is 19 residues long. In germline, CDR1 is SQVTM, CDR2 ANQGSEA. V dropped 3 bases and J dropped 0 bases, with 24 bases sitting between them. This CDR3 reads CSVDNLERGGAYSNQPQHF. CDR3 nucleotide sequence: TGCAGCGTTGATAACCTCGAGAGGGGGGGCGCCTATAGCAATCAGCCCCAGCATTTT.

The gene calls are TRBV5-1 and TRBJ2-5; D is unresolved. The CDR3 extends over 13 amino acids. Germline V gives CDR1 SGHRS, CDR2 YFSETQ. The V gene lost 7 bases and the J gene lost 0 bases, with 10 bases spanning the gap. The CDR3 nucleotides are TGCGCCAGCTGCCTCGGCTACCAAGAGACCCAGTACTTC. This sequence encodes CASCLGYQETQYF.

The gene calls are TRBV2 and TRBJ1-5, with a possible D match to TRBD1 (6 bases). The CDR3 length is 13 residues. Germline CDR1 reads SNHLY; CDR2 reads FYNNEI. The V and J ends lost 7 bases and 3 bases respectively, with 10 bases between them. Here the CDR3 DNA reads TGTGCCAGCAACAGGGACCACAATCAGCCCCAGCATTTT. Its protein product is CASNRDHNQPQHF.

The gene calls are TRBV9 and TRBJ1-2; the match to TRBD1 covers 10 bases. CDR1 and CDR2 (germline): SGDLS, YYNGEE. The ends lost 0 bases at V and 5 bases at J; junction bases unmatched: 4. This CDR3 is built from 15 residues. This CDR3 reads CASSVVGTGAYGYTF. In DNA form, the CDR3 reads TGTGCCAGCAGCGTAGTAGGGACAGGGGCGTATGGCTACACCTTC.

The J gene is TRBJ1-5, the V gene TRBV30; maybe TRBD1 (6 bases). This CDR3 is 13 amino acids long. Germline V gene data show CDR1 as GTSNPN and CDR2 as SVGIG (reference sequence). V gave up 3 bases and J gave up 7 bases, with 13 bases separating them. DNA of the CDR3: TGTGCCTGGAGAAGGGGGGACGGCCAGCCCCAGCATTTT. Translated, it gives CAWRRGDGQPQHF.

The chain links TRBV5-8 to TRBJ2-1; D uncertain. CDR3 length: 11 residues. The germline V gene encodes CDR1 SGHTS and CDR2 YDEGEE. Trimming removed 0 bases at V and 14 bases at J, with 9 bases between. In nucleotides, the CDR3 is TGTGCCAGCAGCTTGGGTGTCACCGAGTTCTTC. Translating gives CASSLGVTEFF.

The J gene is TRBJ1-2, the V gene TRBV27, with 8 bases fitting TRBD1. V lost 0 bases to trimming and J lost 4 bases; unmatched junction nucleotides: 13. The CDR3 has 18 residues. CDR1 MNHEY and CDR2 SMNVEV come from the germline V gene (reference sequence). CDR3 nucleotides: TGTGCCAGCAGTTTATCGAACACTCAGACAGGGGATCTCTATGGCTACACCTTC. This sequence encodes CASSLSNTQTGDLYGYTF.

The rearrangement joins TRBV6-6 to TRBJ1-6; the D is unclear. V gave up 9 bases and J gave up 10 bases, with 16 bases separating them. The CDR3 runs to 13 residues. Germline CDR1 MNHNY, CDR2 SVGAGI (reference sequence). The CDR3 reads CASGLLSGSPLHF. The CDR3 coding sequence is TGTGCCAGTGGGCTTCTCTCGGGATCACCCCTCCACTTT.

The chain carries TRBV6-5 and TRBJ1-4, with 7 bases fitting TRBD1. V shed 7 bases, J shed 5 bases, and the junction held 7 bases outside the gene matches. The CDR3 loop spans 14 amino acids. Germline CDR1 and CDR2: MNHEY and SVGAGI. The chain's CDR3 is CASKQGISNEKLFF. CDR3 in DNA: TGTGCCAGCAAACAGGGGATTTCCAATGAAAAACTGTTTTTT.

V is TRBV18 and J is TRBJ1-5; a weak D match, TRBD1 (6 bases). This CDR3 spans 13 amino acids. With 6 bases removed from V and 4 bases from J, the gap between germline ends came to 10 bases. Germline V gene lookup returns CDR1 KGHSH and CDR2 LQKENI. CDR3 nucleotides: TGTGCCAGCTCCCGGACAGATAATCAGCCCCAGCATTTT. It codes for CASSRTDNQPQHF.

The chain is built from TRBV7-2 and TRBJ1-6; tentatively, D is TRBD1 (5 bases). CDR3 length: 14 amino acids. Germline CDR1 SGHTA, CDR2 FQGNSA. V was pared by 3 bases and J by 8 bases, with 11 bases between. Written as DNA, the CDR3 is TGTGCCAGCAGCTTTCGCGGGGCCGATTCACCCCTCCACTTT. As protein: CASSFRGADSPLHF.

This clone has only one observation. The chain combines TRBV3-1 (or the pseudogene TRBV3-2) with TRBJ1-5; D perhaps matches TRBD1 (6 bases). The CDR3 sequence is 15 residues long. Germline V gene sequence: CDR1 LGHDT, CDR2 YNNKEL (reference sequence). Trimming took off 6 bases at V and 6 bases at J, with 18 bases between the two ends. The DNA of the CDR3 is TGTGCCAGCAGTCGACAGGTCGGGGGTGGTCAGCCCCAGCATTTT. This translates into CASSRQVGGGQPQHF.

The V gene is TRBV19, the J gene TRBJ1-5, with D perhaps TRBD1 (6 bases). The CDR3 totals 16 residues. The V end lost 4 bases, the J end lost 1 base, and 14 bases lay between the germline ends. Germline CDR1 reads LNHDA; CDR2 reads SQIVND (reference sequence). The CDR3: CASSKGVGLSNQPQHF. The CDR3 DNA is TGTGCCAGTAGTAAGGGGGTGGGATTGAGCAATCAGCCCCAGCATTTT.

This chain links TRBV19 with TRBJ2-1; perhaps TRBD1 as D (5 bases). CDR3 length: 11 amino acids. Germline assignment: CDR1 LNHDA and CDR2 SQIVND (reference sequence). With 7 bases removed from V and 8 bases from J, the gap between germline ends came to 9 bases. Here the CDR3 reads CASKVGHEQFF. The DNA for the CDR3 is TGTGCCAGTAAGGTGGGGCATGAGCAGTTCTTC.

V is TRBV7-2 and J is TRBJ1-1; D remains unclear. V lost 0 bases and J 1 base, leaving 9 bases between the germline ends. The CDR3 has 15 residues. Germline CDR1 reads SGHTA; CDR2 reads FQGNSA. The CDR3 region is CASSLARVGNTEAFF. CDR3 nucleotides: TGTGCCAGCAGCTTAGCGCGGGTGGGGAACACTGAAGCTTTCTTT.

The rearrangement links TRBV9 to TRBJ1-4, with no clear D. V was shortened by 0 bases and J by 9 bases, with 15 bases between the two germline ends. This CDR3 region has 15 residues. From germline, CDR1 is SGDLS and CDR2 YYNGEE. The CDR3 spells CASSVGAQAVKKLFF. The CDR3 bases are TGTGCCAGCAGCGTAGGGGCGCAGGCTGTGAAAAAACTGTTTTTT.

This clone was seen only once. CDR3: CASSYNSGDTQYF. The CDR3 DNA sequence: TGTGCCAGCAGCTACAACAGTGGGGATACGCAGTATTTT. The chain employs TRBV7-9 and TRBJ2-3; D unclear. This CDR3 spans 13 amino acids. The V gene lost 4 bases and the J gene lost 6 bases, with 11 bases spanning the gap. Germline assignment: CDR1 SEHNR and CDR2 FQNEAQ (reference sequence).